This TCR beta chain was identified during a study of blood T cell repertoires in COVID-19. Original handling: Amplification of reference gene primers provided the estimated nucleated cell counts. Profiled with immunoSEQ multiplex PCR; TCRdb holds only in-frame clones, not every one. V, J and clone size derive from that table, while D and trimming were established from the DNA sequence. The table has 150,000 to 200,000 clones, more than 75% seen once. This clone was picked up a small number of times. The receptor was isolated from a man aged 50 to 60 who had recovered from COVID-19. The sequenced material came from peripheral blood.

The CDR3 DNA reads as TGTGCCAGCAGTTCACCGGGACTAGCGACCACCGGGGAGCTGTTTTTT. This translates into CASSSPGLATTGELFF. The genes are TRBV6-5 and TRBJ2-2; TRBD2 matches 10 bases. The CDR3 contains 16 residues. The J segment lost 4 bases and the V segment lost 4 bases, leaving 6 bases of the junction unmatched. Per germline, CDR1 MNHEY and CDR2 SVGAGI.